The present T cell receptor beta chain was sequenced within a study of glioma-infiltrating T cells. General study findings and limits: Only very few CDR3 sequences appeared in both tissue and blood.

This clonotype was recorded many times. Its specificity is unknown. The germline CDR1 and CDR2 sequences are SGHRS and YFSETQ. J gave up 7 bases and V 3 bases, and 6 bases lay outside the gene matches. The length of the CDR3 is 13 residues. Amplification of TCR alpha and beta CDR3 regions from RNA used iRepertoire nested multiplex PCR. TCRdb passed the multiplex PCR reads through MiXCR, listing each CDR3 protein once. Of approximately 120,000 distinct CDR3 sequences in the sample, roughly 24% were seen once. The TCR comes from a human donor with low-grade glioma or glioblastoma, undergoing nonglioma brain surgery, or in good health (not recorded which). V and J are TRBV5-1 and TRBJ2-7, with TRBD1 matching over 8 bases. The sequenced material came from glioma tissue, nonneoplastic brain tissue, or PBMCs (not recorded which). CDR3 in amino acids: CASSSLDRAEQYF. As DNA, the CDR3 is TGCGCCAGCAGCTCCCTGGACAGGGCGGAGCAGTACTTC.